The clone carrying this TCR beta chain has a handful of counts. Its antigen is undetermined. The CDR3 runs to 16 residues. With 6 bases clipped from V and 6 bases from J, the junction kept 11 bases outside the gene matches. Germline CDR1 reads MNHNS; CDR2 reads SASEGT. The data stem from a study of vaccination and CD4 T cells after COVID-19. About the research overall: A positive SARS-CoV-2 nasal swab PCR result was recorded for each convalescent patient; roughly 10 were mild and one severe.

Sequenced with the Oncomine TCR Beta short-read assay was DNA taken from cultured CD4+ T cells. TCRdb recomputed calls from the PCR reads with MiXCR, one row per CDR3 protein. The sample contains around 14,000 distinct CDR3 sequences, 60% of which appear only once. Regarding treatment: roughly 10-day PBMC culture with coronavirus spike peptide pools or control peptides (ViraFEST assay). Negative selection yielded CD4+ T cells from day-10 cultures. What was sequenced was CD4+ T cells from blood, cultured in vitro. This sequence originates from a human donor who had recovered from COVID-19. V gene TRBV6-1 combines with J gene TRBJ1-6, with 7 bases that match TRBD1. The CDR3: CASSYRQGPINSPLHF. In nucleotides, the CDR3 is TGTGCCAGCAGCTATAGACAGGGTCCTATTAATTCACCCCTCCACTTT.